The 14 T cell receptor beta chains below all came from one sample that was sequenced in a study of cytomegalovirus exposure and HLA in healthy donors. The PCR employed 60 Vbeta primers together with 13 Jbeta primers. The repertoire was sequenced with immunoSEQ multiplex PCR; TCRdb's copy has only in-frame clones and lacks some. The sample consists of approximately 150,000 clones, 70% to 80% of them appearing once. Sequenced input: PBMCs. Receptor source: a man between 18 and 35 years old in good health and CMV-seropositive.

The chain joins TRBV6-5 to TRBJ1-1, with D perhaps matching TRBD1 (5 bases). The CDR3 contains 15 residues. Per the germline V gene, CDR1 is MNHEY and CDR2 is SVGAGI. The V and J ends lost 2 bases and 2 bases respectively, with 12 bases between them. CDR3 DNA sequence: TGTGCCAGCAGTTACGGTTCAGGGATAAACACTGAAGCTTTCTTT. Amino acid sequence: CASSYGSGINTEAFF.

The genes are TRBV4-1 and TRBJ1-5, with a tentative D call TRBD1 (6 bases). The CDR3 loop spans 17 amino acids. In germline, CDR1 is MGHRA, CDR2 YSYEKL. The ends were cut back, 0 bases at V and 4 bases at J, with 16 bases in the middle. The CDR3 DNA sequence: TGCGCCAGCAGCCAAGAATTCGGCAGGGGCGGTAATCAGCCCCAGCATTTT. Its translation: CASSQEFGRGGNQPQHF.

The V gene is TRBV7-2, the J gene TRBJ1-2, with D possibly being TRBD1 (5 bases). Trimming left V 0 bases short and J 6 bases short, with 14 bases between. Germline CDR1 SGHTA, CDR2 FQGNSA. This CDR3 is built from 15 residues. CDR3 amino acids: CASSLAPRAHDGYTF. The CDR3 nucleotides read TGTGCCAGCAGCTTAGCGCCCAGGGCTCATGATGGCTACACCTTC.

This clone has only one observation. The chain carries TRBV7-9 and TRBJ1-2, with 7 bases aligning to TRBD1. CDR1 SEHNR and CDR2 FQNEAQ come from the germline V gene (reference sequence). The CDR3 contains 16 residues. V lost 1 base and J lost 4; bases outside the gene matches: 9. In DNA form, the CDR3 reads TGTGCCAGCAGCTTAGTATTAGCAGGACAGGCCTATGGCTACACCTTC. It translates to CASSLVLAGQAYGYTF.

This chain uses TRBV19 with TRBJ1-2; 7 nucleotides align to TRBD1. This CDR3 comprises 16 residues. Trimming removed 5 bases from V and 8 bases from J; junction bases left unmatched: 17. CDR1 is LNHDA and CDR2 is SQIVND in the germline V gene (reference sequence). This CDR3 is CASSSRTGFHGVGYTF. CDR3 nucleotide sequence: TGTGCCAGTAGTTCCCGGACAGGCTTCCATGGAGTCGGCTACACCTTC.

This chain uses TRBV19 with TRBJ1-5, with 9 bases that match TRBD1. CDR1 and CDR2 from the germline V gene are LNHDA and SQIVND (reference sequence). The CDR3 is 15 amino acids. V was pared by 4 bases and J by 5 bases, with 6 bases of the junction left unmatched. CDR3 amino acids: CASSTDRGEHQPQHF. CDR3 bases: TGTGCCAGTAGTACCGACAGGGGGGAGCATCAGCCCCAGCATTTT.

The chain recombines TRBV27 with TRBJ1-2, with D unresolved. The CDR3 extends over 13 amino acids. Germline V gene data show CDR1 as MNHEY and CDR2 as SMNVEV (reference sequence). Deletions cut 3 bases from V and 4 bases from J, with 9 bases between. CDR3 region: CASSLAGSYGYTF. In DNA form, the CDR3 reads TGTGCCAGCAGTTTGGCGGGGTCCTATGGCTACACCTTC.

Only a few counts were recorded for this clone. The chain combines TRBV4-2 with TRBJ1-4; D remains ambiguous. Germline V gives CDR1 LGHNA, CDR2 YNFKEQ. CDR3 length equals 16 residues. V was clipped by 0 bases and J by 2 bases, with 10 bases between them. The CDR3 is CASSQDGRRTNEKLFF. As DNA, the CDR3 is TGTGCCAGCAGCCAAGATGGGAGGAGGACTAATGAAAAACTGTTTTTT.

This clone was seen more than once but under ten times. V and J are TRBV7-2 and TRBJ2-7, with 7 bases aligning to TRBD2. J gave up 5 bases and V 2 bases, and 21 bases lay outside the gene matches. In germline, CDR1 is SGHTA, CDR2 FQGNSA. This CDR3 comprises 19 residues. The CDR3 sequence is CASSLRASGAAGVRHEQYF. The CDR3 DNA is TGTGCCAGCAGCTTACGGGCAAGTGGTGCTGCGGGAGTTCGGCACGAGCAGTACTTC.

The rearrangement uses TRBV7-9 and TRBJ1-3; D gene unclear. The germline V gene encodes CDR1 SEHNR and CDR2 FQNEAQ (reference sequence). The CDR3 covers 14 residues. The V end lost 1 base, the J end lost 4 bases, and 8 bases lay between the germline ends. CDR3 loop: CASSLELRGNTIYF. In DNA, the CDR3 is TGTGCCAGCAGCTTAGAACTAAGAGGAAACACCATATATTTT.

The rearrangement joins TRBV5-1 to TRBJ2-5; 8 bases map to TRBD2. The germline V gene has CDR1 SGHRS and CDR2 YFSETQ. V was clipped by 3 bases and J by 2 bases; unmatched bases: 12. The CDR3 length is 17 residues. The CDR3, as DNA: TGCGCCAGCAGCTCGGGGGTAGCGGGGACGCGACAAGAGACCCAGTACTTC. Translated: CASSSGVAGTRQETQYF. Full variable domain (rest looked up from reference TRBV5-1 and TRBJ2-5): KAGVTQTPRYLIKTRGQQVTLSCSPISGHRSVSWYQQTPGQGLQFLFEYFSETQRNKGNFPGRFSGRQFSNSRSEMNVSTLELGDSALYLCASSSGVAGTRQETQYFGPGTRLLVL.

The chain is built from TRBV18 and TRBJ1-4; D may be TRBD1 (6 bases). Trimming removed 6 bases at V and 7 bases at J, with 18 bases between. This CDR3 spans 15 amino acids. Germline values: CDR1 KGHSH, CDR2 LQKENI. The CDR3 is CASSPTGNGGEKLFF. The DNA for the CDR3 is TGTGCCAGCTCCCCTACAGGGAATGGAGGTGAAAAACTGTTTTTT.

This sequence joins TRBV5-6 and TRBJ1-1; 8 nucleotides agree with TRBD1. The length of the CDR3 is 15 residues. CDR1 and CDR2 (germline): SGHDT, YYEEEE. V dropped 2 bases and J dropped 3; count of bases not matched to a gene: 6. The CDR3 region is CASSLYTGGHTEAFF. CDR3 in DNA: TGTGCCAGCAGCTTATATACAGGGGGTCACACTGAAGCTTTCTTT.

The chain joins TRBV6-5 to TRBJ2-3; TRBD2 matches at 9 bases. V dropped 0 bases and J dropped 3; count of bases not matched to a gene: 1. This CDR3 region has 15 residues. Germline V gene lookup returns CDR1 MNHEY and CDR2 SVGAGI. CDR3 protein: CASSYSGLATDTQYF. CDR3 coding DNA: TGTGCCAGCAGTTACTCTGGACTAGCGACAGATACGCAGTATTTT.